One sample yielded the 5 T cell receptor beta chains listed below, sequenced in a study of response to subunit inactivated influenza vaccine. TCRdb itself ran the RT-PCR reads through MiXCR, one entry per CDR3 protein. This sample yields a few hundred thousand distinct CDR3 sequences, of which 12% to 15% are seen a single time; 11% belongs to the top ten. The sample in question was PBMCs from blood, obtained 11 to 12 days after vaccination. These receptors all stem from a man between 50 and 59 years old who received an inactivated influenza vaccine.

The chain has TRBV7-9 and TRBJ1-5; TRBD1 matches at 7 bases. This CDR3 is 15 amino acids long. Trimming cost V 5 bases and J 5 bases; bases outside gene matches: 9. Germline assignment: CDR1 SEHNR and CDR2 FQNEAQ (reference sequence). The CDR3 DNA is TGTGCCAGCAGCCCCAGAGGGCAGGGGGATCAGCCCCAGCATTTT. This sequence encodes CASSPRGQGDQPQHF.

In this sample, this clonotype turned up a few times. The V call is TRBV5-1, the J call TRBJ2-3; D perhaps matches TRBD2 (7 bases). This CDR3 region has 16 residues. V gave up 5 bases and J gave up 2 bases, with 18 bases separating them. Germline loops: CDR1 SGHRS, CDR2 YFSETQ. CDR3 loop: CASSKMGGGLTDTQYF. Here the CDR3 DNA reads TGCGCCAGCAGTAAGATGGGGGGGGGCCTCACAGATACGCAGTATTTT.

This clonotype has a handful of counts. This sequence joins TRBV12-3 or TRBV12-4 and TRBJ2-3, with TRBD1 as a possible D gene (6 bases). Trimming pared 6 bases from V and 4 bases from J, leaving 14 bases between. This CDR3 is built from 14 residues. The CDR3 spells CASRQGIAADTQYF. The DNA of the CDR3 is TGTGCCAGCAGACAGGGTATTGCAGCAGATACGCAGTATTTT.

The chain combines TRBV12-3 or TRBV12-4 with TRBJ2-3; 11 nucleotides align to TRBD2. The CDR3 covers 16 residues. Germline trimming cut 7 bases from V and 4 bases from J; bases unmatched to any gene: 10. This CDR3 reads CASTSLAGGRPDTQYF. CDR3 DNA: TGTGCCAGCACCTCGCTAGCGGGGGGACGTCCAGATACGCAGTATTTT.

The V call is TRBV19, the J call TRBJ1-1; D is possibly TRBD1 (5 bases). V was trimmed by 5 bases and J by 2 bases, leaving 12 bases between them. CDR3 length equals 14 residues. Germline-derived CDR1 and CDR2 are LNHDA and SQIVND (reference sequence). CDR3 loop: CASSLGENNTEAFF. Written as DNA, the CDR3 is TGTGCCAGTAGTTTGGGGGAGAATAACACTGAAGCTTTCTTT.